In its sample, the clone carrying this T cell receptor (beta chain) was seen a few times. The antigen remains unidentified. The junction departs from the called germline gene at one end, perhaps through a read error. This specimen belongs to a study of blood T cells in healthy people across ages. Notes on the study in general: Without sorted subsets, naive and antigen-experienced compartments could not be conclusively compared.

Isolated per sample were at least 6.5 million PBMCs. Extracted total RNA amounted to at least 5.5 micrograms for each sample. The use of a sample-barcoded 5' primer and a J-beta primer mix characterized a second PCR of about 7 to 12 cycles. Every molecule of cDNA carried a tag from a template-switch adaptor with 12 random nucleotides. TCRdb re-called the 5' RACE reads through MiXCR, storing one row per CDR3 protein. The sample includes roughly 900,000 distinct CDR3 sequences, around 30% of them seen just once. The CDR3 has 11 residues. Looked up from germline, CDR1 is SGHTA and CDR2 is FQGNSA. Sequencing was performed on blood. This TCR came from a woman at least 80 years old in good health. This chain uses TRBV7-2 with TRBJ2-3; D gene unclear. CDR3 sequence (DNA): TGTGCCAGCAGCCCCCGCGATACGCGGTATTTT. This codes for CASSPRDTRYF.